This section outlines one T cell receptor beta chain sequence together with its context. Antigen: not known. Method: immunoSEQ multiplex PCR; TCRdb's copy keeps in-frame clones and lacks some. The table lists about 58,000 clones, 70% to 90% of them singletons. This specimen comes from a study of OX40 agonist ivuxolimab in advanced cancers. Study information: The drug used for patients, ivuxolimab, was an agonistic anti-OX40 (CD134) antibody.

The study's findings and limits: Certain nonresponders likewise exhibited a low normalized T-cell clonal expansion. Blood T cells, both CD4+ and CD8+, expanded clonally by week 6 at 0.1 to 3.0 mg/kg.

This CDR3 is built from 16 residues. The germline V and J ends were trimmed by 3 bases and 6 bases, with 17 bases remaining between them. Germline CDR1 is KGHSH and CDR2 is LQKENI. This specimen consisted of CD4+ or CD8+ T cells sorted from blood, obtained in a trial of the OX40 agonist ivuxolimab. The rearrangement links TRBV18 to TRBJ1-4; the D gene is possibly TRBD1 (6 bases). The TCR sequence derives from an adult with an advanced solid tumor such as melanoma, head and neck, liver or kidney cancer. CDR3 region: CASSPTVSSGDEKLFF. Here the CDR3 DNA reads TGTGCCAGCTCACCCACAGTTAGCTCAGGGGATGAAAAACTGTTTTTT.